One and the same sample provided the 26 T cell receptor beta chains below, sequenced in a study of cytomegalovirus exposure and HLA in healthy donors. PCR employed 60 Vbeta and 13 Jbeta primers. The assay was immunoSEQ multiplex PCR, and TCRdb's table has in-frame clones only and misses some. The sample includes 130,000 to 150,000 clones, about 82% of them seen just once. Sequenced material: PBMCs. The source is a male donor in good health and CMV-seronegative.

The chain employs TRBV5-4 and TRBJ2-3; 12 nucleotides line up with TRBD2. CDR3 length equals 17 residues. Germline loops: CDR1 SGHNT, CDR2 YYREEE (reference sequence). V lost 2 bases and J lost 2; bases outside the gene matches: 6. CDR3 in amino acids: CASSFPGLAGPTDTQYF. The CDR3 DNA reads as TGTGCCAGCAGCTTCCCTGGACTAGCGGGACCCACAGATACGCAGTATTTT.

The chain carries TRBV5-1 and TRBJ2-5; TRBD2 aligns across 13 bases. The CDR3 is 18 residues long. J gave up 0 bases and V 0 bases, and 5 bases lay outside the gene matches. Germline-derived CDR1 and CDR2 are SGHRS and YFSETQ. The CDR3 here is CASSLGLAGGGYQETQYF. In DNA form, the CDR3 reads TGCGCCAGCAGCTTGGGACTAGCGGGGGGCGGGTACCAAGAGACCCAGTACTTC.

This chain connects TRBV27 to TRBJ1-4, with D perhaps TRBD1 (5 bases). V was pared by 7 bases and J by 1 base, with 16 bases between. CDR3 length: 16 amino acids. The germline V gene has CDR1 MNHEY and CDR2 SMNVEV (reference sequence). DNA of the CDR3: TGTGCCAGCAAAGGTTGGGGCGCGAGAACTAATGAAAAACTGTTTTTT. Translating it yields CASKGWGARTNEKLFF. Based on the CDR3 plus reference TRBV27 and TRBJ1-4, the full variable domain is EAQVTQNPRYLITVTGKKLTVTCSQNMNHEYMSWYRQDPGLGLRQIYYSMNVEVTDKGDVPEGYKVSRKEKRNFPLILESPSPNQTSLYFCASKGWGARTNEKLFFGSGTQLSVL.

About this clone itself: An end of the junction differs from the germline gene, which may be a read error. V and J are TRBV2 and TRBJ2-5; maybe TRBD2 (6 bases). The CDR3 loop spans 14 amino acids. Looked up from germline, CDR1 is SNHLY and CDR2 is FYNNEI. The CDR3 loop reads CVSSEGEAQETQYF. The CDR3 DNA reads TGTGTCAGCAGTGAAGGGGAGGCCCAAGAGACCCAGTACTTC.

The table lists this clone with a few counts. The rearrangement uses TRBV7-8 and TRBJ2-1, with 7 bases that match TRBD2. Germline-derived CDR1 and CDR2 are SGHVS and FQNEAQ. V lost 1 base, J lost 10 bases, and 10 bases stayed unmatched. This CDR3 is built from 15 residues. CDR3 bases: TGTGCCAGCAGCTTAGTAGTTGGCGGGAGCGGAGAGCAGTTCTTC. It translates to CASSLVVGGSGEQFF. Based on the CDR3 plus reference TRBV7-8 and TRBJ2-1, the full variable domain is GAGVSQSPRYKVAKRGQDVALRCDPISGHVSLFWYQQALGQGPEFLTYFQNEAQLDKSGLPSDRFFAERPEGSVSTLKIQRTQQEDSAVYLCASSLVVGGSGEQFFGPGTRLTVL.

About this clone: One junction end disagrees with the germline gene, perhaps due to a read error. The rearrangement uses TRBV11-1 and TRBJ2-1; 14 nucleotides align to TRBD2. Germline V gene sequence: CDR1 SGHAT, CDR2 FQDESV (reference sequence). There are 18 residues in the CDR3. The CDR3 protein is CASSFGLAGGFSYNGQFF. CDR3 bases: TGTGCCAGCAGCTTCGGACTAGCGGGAGGCTTCTCCTACAATGGGCAGTTCTTC.

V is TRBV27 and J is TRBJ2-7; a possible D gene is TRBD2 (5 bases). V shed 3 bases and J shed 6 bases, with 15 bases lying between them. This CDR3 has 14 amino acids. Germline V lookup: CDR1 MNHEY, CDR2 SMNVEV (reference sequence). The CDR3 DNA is TGTGCCAGCAGTTTGTATCCCGGGGAGCCCGAGCAGTACTTC. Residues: CASSLYPGEPEQYF.

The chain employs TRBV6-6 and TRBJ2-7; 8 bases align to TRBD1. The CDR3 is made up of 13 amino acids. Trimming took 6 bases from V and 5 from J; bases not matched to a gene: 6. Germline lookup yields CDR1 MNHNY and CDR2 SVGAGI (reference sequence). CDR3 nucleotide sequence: TGTGCCAGCAGGGGGACAGGCCGCAACGAGCAGTACTTC. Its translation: CASRGTGRNEQYF.

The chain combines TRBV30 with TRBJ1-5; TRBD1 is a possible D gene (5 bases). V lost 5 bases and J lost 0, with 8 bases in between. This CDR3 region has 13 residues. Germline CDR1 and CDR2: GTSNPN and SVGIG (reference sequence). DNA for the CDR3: TGTGCCTGGGGACAATTTAGCAATCAGCCCCAGCATTTT. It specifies CAWGQFSNQPQHF.

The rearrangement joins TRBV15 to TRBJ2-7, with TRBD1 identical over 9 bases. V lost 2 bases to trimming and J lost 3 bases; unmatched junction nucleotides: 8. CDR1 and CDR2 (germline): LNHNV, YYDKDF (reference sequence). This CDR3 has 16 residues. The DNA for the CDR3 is TGTGCCACCAGCAGACGACCGGGACAGGGATACTACGAGCAGTACTTC. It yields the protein CATSRRPGQGYYEQYF.

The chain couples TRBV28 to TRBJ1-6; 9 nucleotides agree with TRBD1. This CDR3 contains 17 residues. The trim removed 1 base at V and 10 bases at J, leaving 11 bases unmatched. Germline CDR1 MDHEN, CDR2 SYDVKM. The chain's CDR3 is CASSLFTGTGSRSPLHF. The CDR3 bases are TGTGCCAGCAGTTTATTTACCGGGACAGGGTCCCGATCACCCCTCCACTTT.

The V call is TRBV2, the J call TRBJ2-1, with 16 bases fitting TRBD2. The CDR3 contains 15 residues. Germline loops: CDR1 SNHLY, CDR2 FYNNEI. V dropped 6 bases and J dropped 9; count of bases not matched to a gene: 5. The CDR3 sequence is CASRGLAGGFFEQFF. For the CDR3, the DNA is TGTGCCAGCAGGGGACTAGCGGGAGGGTTCTTTGAGCAGTTCTTC.

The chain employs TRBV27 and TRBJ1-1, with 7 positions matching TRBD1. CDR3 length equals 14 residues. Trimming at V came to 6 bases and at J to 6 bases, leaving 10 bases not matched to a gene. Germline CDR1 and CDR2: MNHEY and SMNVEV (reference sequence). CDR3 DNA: TGTGCCAGCAGGCTGATAGGGGACAGCGCTGAAGCTTTCTTT. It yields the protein CASRLIGDSAEAFF.

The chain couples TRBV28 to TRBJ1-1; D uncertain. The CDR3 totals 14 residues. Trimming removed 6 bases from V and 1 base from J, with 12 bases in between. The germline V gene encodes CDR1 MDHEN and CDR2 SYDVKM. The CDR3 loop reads CASSPFGENTEAFF. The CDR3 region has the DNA TGTGCCAGCAGCCCTTTCGGGGAGAACACTGAAGCTTTCTTT.

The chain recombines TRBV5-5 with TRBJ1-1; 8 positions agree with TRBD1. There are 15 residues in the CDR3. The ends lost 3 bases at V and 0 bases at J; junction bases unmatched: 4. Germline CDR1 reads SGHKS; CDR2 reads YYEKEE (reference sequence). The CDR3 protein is CASSYRDRLNTEAFF. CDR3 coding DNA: TGTGCCAGCAGCTATCGGGACAGGCTGAACACTGAAGCTTTCTTT.

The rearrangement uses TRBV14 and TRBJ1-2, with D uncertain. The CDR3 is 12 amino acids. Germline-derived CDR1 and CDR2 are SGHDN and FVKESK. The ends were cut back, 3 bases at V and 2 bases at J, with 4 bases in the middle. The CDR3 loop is CASSQSNYGYTF. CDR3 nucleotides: TGTGCCAGCAGCCAGTCGAACTATGGCTACACCTTC.

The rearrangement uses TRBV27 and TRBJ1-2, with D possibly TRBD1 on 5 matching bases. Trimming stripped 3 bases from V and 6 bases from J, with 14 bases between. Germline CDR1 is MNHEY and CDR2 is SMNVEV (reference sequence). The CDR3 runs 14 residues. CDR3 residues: CASSFRGWGHGYTF. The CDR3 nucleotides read TGTGCCAGCAGTTTTAGGGGTTGGGGCCATGGCTACACCTTC.

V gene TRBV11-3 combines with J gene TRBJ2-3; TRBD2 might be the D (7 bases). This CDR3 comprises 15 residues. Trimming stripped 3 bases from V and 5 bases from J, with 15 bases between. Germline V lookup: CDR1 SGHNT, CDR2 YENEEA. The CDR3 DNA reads TGTGCCAGCAGCTTCCAGGGGAGGGTAGGAGATACGCAGTATTTT. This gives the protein CASSFQGRVGDTQYF.

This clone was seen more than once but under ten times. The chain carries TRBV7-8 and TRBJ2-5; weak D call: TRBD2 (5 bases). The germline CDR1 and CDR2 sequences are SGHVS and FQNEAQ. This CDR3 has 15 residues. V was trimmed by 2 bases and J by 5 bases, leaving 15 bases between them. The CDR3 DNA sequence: TGTGCCAGCAGCTTAATCCGGGATAGGTGGGAGACCCAGTACTTC. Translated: CASSLIRDRWETQYF.

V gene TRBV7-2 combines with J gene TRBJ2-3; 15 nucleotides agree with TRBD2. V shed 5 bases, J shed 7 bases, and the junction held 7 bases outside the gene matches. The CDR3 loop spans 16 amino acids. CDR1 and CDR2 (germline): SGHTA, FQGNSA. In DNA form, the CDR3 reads TGTGCCAGCAGCAGACGGACTAGCGGGGGGGAAAATACGCAGTATTTT. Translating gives CASSRRTSGGENTQYF.

The CDR3 DNA sequence: TGCGCCAGCAGCCAAGGTTACGGCTCCTACGAGCAGTACTTC. Protein product: CASSQGYGSYEQYF. The rearrangement joins TRBV4-3 to TRBJ2-7; no clear D gene. This CDR3 contains 14 residues. Germline values: CDR1 LGHNA, CDR2 YSLEER. V shed 1 base and J shed 0 bases, with 7 bases lying between them.

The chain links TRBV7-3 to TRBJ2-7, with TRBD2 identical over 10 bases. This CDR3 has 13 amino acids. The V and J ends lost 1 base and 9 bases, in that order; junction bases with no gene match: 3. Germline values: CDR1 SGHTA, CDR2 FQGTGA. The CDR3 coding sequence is TGTGCCAGCAGCTTAATAGCGGGAGGACGGCAGTACTTC. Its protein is CASSLIAGGRQYF.

Written as DNA, the CDR3 is TGTGCCAGCAGCTTAGTACGGGGGAGCTCCTACAATGAGCAGTTCTTC. Amino acid sequence: CASSLVRGSSYNEQFF. The chain links TRBV11-2 to TRBJ2-1, with TRBD2 as a possible D gene (6 bases). The V and J ends lost 1 base and 0 bases respectively, with 10 bases between them. This CDR3 has 16 amino acids. Per the germline V gene, CDR1 is SGHAT and CDR2 is FQNNGV.

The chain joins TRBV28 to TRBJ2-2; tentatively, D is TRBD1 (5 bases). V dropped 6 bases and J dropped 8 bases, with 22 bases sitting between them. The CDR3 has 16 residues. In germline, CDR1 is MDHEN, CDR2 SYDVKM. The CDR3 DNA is TGTGCCAGCAGCCCCACCGTCCGACCTGGGGCAGGGGAGCTGTTTTTT. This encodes CASSPTVRPGAGELFF.

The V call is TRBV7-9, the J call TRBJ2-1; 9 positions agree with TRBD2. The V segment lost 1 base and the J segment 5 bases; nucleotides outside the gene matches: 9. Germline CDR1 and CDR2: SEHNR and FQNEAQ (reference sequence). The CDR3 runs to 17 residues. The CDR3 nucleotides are TGTGCCAGCAGCTTAGAGTGGCCTAGCGGGACTAACAATGAGCAGTTCTTC. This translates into CASSLEWPSGTNNEQFF.

This CDR3 is CASSPEVLAGAYEQYF. CDR3 DNA sequence: TGTGCCAGCAGCCCAGAGGTACTAGCGGGGGCCTACGAGCAGTACTTC. The chain has TRBV7-2 and TRBJ2-7; 11 nucleotides match TRBD2. With V trimmed by 5 bases and J by 2 bases, 8 bases remained unmatched. Germline V gene lookup returns CDR1 SGHTA and CDR2 FQGNSA. The CDR3 covers 16 residues.